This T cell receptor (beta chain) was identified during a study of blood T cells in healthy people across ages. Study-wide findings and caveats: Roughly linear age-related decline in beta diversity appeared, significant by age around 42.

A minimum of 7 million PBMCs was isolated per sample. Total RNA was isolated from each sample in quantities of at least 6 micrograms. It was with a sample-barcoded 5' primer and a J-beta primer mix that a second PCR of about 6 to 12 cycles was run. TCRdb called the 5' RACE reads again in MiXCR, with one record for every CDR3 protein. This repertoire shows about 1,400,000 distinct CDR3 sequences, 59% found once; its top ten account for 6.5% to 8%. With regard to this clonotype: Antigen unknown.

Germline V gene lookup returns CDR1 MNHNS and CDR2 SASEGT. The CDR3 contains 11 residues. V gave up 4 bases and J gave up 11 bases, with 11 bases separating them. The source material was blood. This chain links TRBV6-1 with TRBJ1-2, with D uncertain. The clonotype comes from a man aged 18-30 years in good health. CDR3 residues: CASSGRTLYTF. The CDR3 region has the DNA TGTGCCAGCAGTGGTCGAACACTTTACACCTTC.